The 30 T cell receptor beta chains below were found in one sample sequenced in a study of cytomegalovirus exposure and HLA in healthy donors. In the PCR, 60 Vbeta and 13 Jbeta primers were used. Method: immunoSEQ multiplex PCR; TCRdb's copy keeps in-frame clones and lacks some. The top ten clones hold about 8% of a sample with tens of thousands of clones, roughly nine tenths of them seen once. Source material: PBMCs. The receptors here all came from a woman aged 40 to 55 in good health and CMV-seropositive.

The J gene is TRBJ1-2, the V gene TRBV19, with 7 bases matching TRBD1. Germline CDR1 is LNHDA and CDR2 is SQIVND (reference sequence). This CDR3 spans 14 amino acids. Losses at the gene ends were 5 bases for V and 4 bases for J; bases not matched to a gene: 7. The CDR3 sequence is CASSPQTGIYGYTF. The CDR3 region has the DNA TGTGCCAGTAGTCCGCAGACAGGGATCTATGGCTACACCTTC.

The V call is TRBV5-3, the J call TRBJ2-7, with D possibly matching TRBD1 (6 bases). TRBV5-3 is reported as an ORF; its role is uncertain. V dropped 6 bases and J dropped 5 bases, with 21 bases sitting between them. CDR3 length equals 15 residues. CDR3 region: CARNASEGGGNEQYF. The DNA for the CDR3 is TGTGCCAGAAACGCATCCGAGGGTGGGGGCAACGAGCAGTACTTC.

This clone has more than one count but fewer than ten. CDR3 protein: CASSELGGPDTQYF. CDR3 nucleotide sequence: TGCGCCAGCAGTGAGCTCGGAGGGCCAGATACGCAGTATTTT. The chain employs TRBV10-1 and TRBJ2-3; D might be TRBD2 (6 bases). The V end was cut by 2 bases, the J end by 4 bases, with 10 bases between. From germline, CDR1 is WNHNN and CDR2 SYGVQD (reference sequence). The CDR3 loop spans 14 amino acids.

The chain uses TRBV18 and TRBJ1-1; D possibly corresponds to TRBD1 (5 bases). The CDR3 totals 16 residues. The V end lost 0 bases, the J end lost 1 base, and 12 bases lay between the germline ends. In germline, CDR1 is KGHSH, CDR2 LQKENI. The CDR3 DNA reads TGTGCCAGCTCACCACCGATAGGGGTTGGGAACACTGAAGCTTTCTTT. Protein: CASSPPIGVGNTEAFF.

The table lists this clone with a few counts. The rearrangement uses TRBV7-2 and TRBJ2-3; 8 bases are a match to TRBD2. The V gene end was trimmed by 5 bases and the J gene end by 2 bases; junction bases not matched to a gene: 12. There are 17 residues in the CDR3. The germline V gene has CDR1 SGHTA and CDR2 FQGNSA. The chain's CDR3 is CASSQGGRRAHTDTQYF. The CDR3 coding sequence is TGTGCCAGCAGCCAGGGCGGGAGGAGAGCCCACACAGATACGCAGTATTTT.

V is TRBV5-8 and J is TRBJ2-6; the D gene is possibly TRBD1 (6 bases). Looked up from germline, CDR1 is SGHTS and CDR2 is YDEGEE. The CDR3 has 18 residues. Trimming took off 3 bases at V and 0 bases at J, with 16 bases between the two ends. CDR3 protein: CASSSVGTLSSGANVLTF. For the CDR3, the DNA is TGTGCCAGCAGCTCAGTCGGGACACTTTCCTCTGGGGCCAACGTCCTGACTTTC.

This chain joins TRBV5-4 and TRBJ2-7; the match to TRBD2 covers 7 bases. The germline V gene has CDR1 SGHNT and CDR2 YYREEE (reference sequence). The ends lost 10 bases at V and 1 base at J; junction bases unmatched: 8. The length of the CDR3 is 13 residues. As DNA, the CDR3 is TGTGCCTTGCACGGGGGGAAATCCTACGAGCAGTACTTC. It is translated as CALHGGKSYEQYF. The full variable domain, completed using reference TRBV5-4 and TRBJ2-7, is ETGVTQSPTHLIKTRGQQVTLRCSSQSGHNTVSWYQQALGQGPQFIFQYYREEENGRGNFPPRFSGLQFPNYSSELNVNALELDDSALYLCALHGGKSYEQYFGPGTRLTVT.

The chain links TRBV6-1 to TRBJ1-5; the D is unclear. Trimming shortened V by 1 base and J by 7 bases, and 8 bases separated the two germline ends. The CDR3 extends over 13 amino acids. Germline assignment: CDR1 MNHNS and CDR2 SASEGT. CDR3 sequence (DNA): TGTGCCAGCAGTGAAGTCAGCAGGCAGCCCCAGCATTTT. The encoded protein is CASSEVSRQPQHF.

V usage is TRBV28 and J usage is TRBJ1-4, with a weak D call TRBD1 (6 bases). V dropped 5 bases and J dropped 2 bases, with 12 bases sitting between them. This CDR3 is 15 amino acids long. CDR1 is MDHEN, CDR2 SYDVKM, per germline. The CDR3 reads CASSAKDSTNEKLFF. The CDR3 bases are TGTGCCAGCAGTGCCAAGGACAGCACTAATGAAAAACTGTTTTTT.

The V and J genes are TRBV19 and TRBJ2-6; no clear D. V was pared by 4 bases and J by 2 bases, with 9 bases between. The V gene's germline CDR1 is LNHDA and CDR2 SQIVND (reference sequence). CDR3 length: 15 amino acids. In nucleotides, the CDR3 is TGTGCCAGTAGTACATGGAGAGCTGGGGCCAACGTCCTGACTTTC. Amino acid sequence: CASSTWRAGANVLTF.

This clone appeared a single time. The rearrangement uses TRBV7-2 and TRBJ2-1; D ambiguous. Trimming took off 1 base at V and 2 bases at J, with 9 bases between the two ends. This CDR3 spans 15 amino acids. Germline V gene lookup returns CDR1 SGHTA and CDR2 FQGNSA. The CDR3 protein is CASSLVQPAYNEQFF. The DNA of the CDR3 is TGTGCCAGCAGCTTAGTTCAACCAGCCTACAATGAGCAGTTCTTC.

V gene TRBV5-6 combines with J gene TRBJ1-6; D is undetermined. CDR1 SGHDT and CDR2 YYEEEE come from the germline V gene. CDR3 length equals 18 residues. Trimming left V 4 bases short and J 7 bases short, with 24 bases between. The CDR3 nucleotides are TGTGCCAGCAGCAGAGAAGCCGGGAGCCAAAGGGAGAATTCACCCCTCCACTTT. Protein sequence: CASSREAGSQRENSPLHF.

CDR3 nucleotides: TGTGCCTGGAGCCGACAGGGGTATGAGCAGTTCTTC. Translating it yields CAWSRQGYEQFF. The chain combines TRBV30 with TRBJ2-1; TRBD1 matches 8 bases. The CDR3 runs 12 residues. The J segment lost 8 bases and the V segment lost 3 bases, leaving 3 bases of the junction unmatched. CDR1 is GTSNPN, CDR2 SVGIG, per germline (reference sequence). The full variable domain, its missing parts supplied by reference TRBV30 and TRBJ2-1, is SQTIHQWPATLVQPVGSPLSLECTVEGTSNPNLYWYRQAAGRGLQLLFYSVGIGQISSEVPQNLSASRPQDRQFILSSKKLLLSDSGFYLCAWSRQGYEQFFGPGTRLTVL.

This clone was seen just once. The CDR3 here is CASSYRGHTSGNTIYF. In nucleotides, the CDR3 is TGTGCCAGCAGTTACAGGGGCCACACCTCTGGAAACACCATATATTTT. This sequence joins TRBV6-5 and TRBJ1-3; TRBD1 might be the D (5 bases). Looked up from germline, CDR1 is MNHEY and CDR2 is SVGAGI. The CDR3 loop spans 16 amino acids. Trimming took off 2 bases at V and 0 bases at J, with 11 bases between the two ends.

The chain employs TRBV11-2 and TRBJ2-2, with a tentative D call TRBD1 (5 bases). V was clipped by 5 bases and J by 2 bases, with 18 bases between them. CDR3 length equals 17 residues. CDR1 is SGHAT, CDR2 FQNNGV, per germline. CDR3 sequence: CASSHVGAHLNTGELFF. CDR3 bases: TGTGCCAGCAGCCATGTAGGGGCCCATCTAAACACCGGGGAGCTGTTTTTT.

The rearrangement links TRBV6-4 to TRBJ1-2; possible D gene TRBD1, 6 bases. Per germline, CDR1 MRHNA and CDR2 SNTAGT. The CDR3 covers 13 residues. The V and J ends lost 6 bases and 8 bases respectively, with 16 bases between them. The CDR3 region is CASRLTGQGGYTF. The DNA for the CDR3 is TGTGCCAGCAGATTAACAGGGCAAGGGGGCTACACCTTC.

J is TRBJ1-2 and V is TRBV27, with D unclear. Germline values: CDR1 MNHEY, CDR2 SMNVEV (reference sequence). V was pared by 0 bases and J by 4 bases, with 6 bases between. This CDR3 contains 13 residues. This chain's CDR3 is CASSLSGTYGYTF. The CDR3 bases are TGTGCCAGCAGTTTATCTGGCACCTATGGCTACACCTTC.

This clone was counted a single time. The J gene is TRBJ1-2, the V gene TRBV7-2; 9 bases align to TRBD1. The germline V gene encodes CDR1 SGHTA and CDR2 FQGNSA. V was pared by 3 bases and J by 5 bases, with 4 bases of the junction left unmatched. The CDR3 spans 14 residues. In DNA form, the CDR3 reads TGTGCCAGCAGCTTGGGGGGACAGGGTTATGGCTACACCTTC. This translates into CASSLGGQGYGYTF.

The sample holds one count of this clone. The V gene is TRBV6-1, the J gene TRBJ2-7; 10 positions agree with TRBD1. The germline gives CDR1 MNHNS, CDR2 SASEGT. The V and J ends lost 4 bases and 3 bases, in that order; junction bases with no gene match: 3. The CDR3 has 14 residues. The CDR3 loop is CASSVTGGIYEQYF. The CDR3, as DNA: TGTGCCAGCAGTGTGACAGGGGGCATCTACGAGCAGTACTTC.

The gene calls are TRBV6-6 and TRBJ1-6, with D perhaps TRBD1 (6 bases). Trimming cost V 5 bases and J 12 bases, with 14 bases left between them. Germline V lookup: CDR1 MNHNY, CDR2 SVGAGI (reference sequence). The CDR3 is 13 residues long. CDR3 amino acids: CASSDFTGLPLHF. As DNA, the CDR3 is TGTGCCAGCAGTGACTTCACAGGGTTACCCCTCCACTTT.

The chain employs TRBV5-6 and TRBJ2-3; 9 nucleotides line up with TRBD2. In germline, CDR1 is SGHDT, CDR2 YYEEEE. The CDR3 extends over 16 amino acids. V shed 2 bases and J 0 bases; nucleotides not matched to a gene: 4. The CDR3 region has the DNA TGTGCCAGCAGCTTTCTCACTAGCGGGAGCACAGATACGCAGTATTTT. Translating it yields CASSFLTSGSTDTQYF.

The CDR3 here is CASSPSGRTDTQYF. For the CDR3, the DNA is TGTGCCAGCAGCCCCTCCGGGAGGACAGATACGCAGTATTTT. V and J are TRBV14 and TRBJ2-3; 7 bases fit TRBD2. The CDR3 consists of 14 residues. The germline CDR1 and CDR2 sequences are SGHDN and FVKESK. The ends lost 4 bases at V and 3 bases at J; junction bases unmatched: 4.

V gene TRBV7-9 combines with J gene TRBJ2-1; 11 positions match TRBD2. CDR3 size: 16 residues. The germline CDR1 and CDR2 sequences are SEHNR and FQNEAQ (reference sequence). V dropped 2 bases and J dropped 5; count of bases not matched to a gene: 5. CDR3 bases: TGTGCCAGCAGCTTAACTAGCGGGAGTCTCGACAATGAGCAGTTCTTC. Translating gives CASSLTSGSLDNEQFF.

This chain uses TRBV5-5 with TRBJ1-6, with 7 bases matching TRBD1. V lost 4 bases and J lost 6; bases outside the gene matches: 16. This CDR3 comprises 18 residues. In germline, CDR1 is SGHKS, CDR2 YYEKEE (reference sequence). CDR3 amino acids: CASSAGTAGRLFNSPLHF. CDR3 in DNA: TGTGCCAGCAGCGCCGGGACAGCCGGGCGTTTGTTTAATTCACCCCTCCACTTT.

CDR3 nucleotide sequence: TGTGCCAGCAGCAAAAGACGGGGGACAGATACGCAGTATTTT. Its protein is CASSKRRGTDTQYF. V is TRBV21-1 and J is TRBJ2-3; the table gives TRBD2 as D, unverified against the DNA. TRBV21-1 is a pseudogene. The CDR3 sequence is 14 residues long.

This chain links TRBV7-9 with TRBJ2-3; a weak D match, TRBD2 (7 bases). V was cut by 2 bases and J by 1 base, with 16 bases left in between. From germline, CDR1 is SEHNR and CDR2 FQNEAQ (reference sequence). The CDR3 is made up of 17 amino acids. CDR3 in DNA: TGTGCCAGCAGCTTACCCCGCGGGGGCGAGGGCACAGATACGCAGTATTTT. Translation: CASSLPRGGEGTDTQYF.

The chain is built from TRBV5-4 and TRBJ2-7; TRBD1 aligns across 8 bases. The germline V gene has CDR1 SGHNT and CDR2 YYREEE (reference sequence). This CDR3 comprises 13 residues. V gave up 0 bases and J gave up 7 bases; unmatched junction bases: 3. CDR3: CASSLGTGREQYF. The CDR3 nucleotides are TGTGCCAGCAGCTTGGGGACAGGGAGAGAGCAGTACTTC.

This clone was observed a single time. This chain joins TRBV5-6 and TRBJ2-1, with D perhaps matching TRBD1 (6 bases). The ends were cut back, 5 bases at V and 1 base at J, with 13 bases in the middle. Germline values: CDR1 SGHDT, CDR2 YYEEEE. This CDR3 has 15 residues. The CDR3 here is CASSRRQASYNEQFF. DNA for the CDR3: TGTGCCAGCAGTAGACGACAGGCTTCCTACAATGAGCAGTTCTTC.

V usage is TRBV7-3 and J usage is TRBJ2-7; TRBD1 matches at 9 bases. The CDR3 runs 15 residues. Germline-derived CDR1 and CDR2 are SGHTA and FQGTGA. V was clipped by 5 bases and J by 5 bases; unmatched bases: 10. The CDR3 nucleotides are TGTGCCAGCAGCCCACCACCGGGACAGGGAAACGAGCAGTACTTC. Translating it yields CASSPPPGQGNEQYF. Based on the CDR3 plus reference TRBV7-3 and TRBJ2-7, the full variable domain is GAGVSQTPSNKVTEKGKYVELRCDPISGHTALYWYRQSLGQGPEFLIYFQGTGAADDSGLPNDRFFAVRPEGSVSTLKIQRTERGDSAVYLCASSPPPGQGNEQYFGPGTRLTVT.

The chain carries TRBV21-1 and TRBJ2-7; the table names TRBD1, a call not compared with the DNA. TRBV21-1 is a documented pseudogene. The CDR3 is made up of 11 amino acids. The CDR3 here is CAGSNHYEQYF. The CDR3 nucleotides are TGTGCCGGCAGCAACCACTACGAGCAGTACTTC.